This TCR beta chain was identified in a study of shared clonotypes between healthy human individuals. At the level of the study: Aged 18 to 49, the donors were a couple of women and three men.

Naive CD45RA+ and memory CD45RA-negative subsets were split from CD4+ cells. Note on this clone: Its target is not known.

The length of the CDR3 is 14 residues. The germline V gene has CDR1 SQVTM and CDR2 ANQGSEA. Trimming took off 4 bases at V and 3 bases at J, with 13 bases between the two ends. General study results and limits: Richness estimates generally favored naive over memory subsets. Read depth was anticipated to influence clonotype sharing among donors.

Repertoires were generated with immunoSEQ multiplex PCR, while TCRdb's copy carries only in-frame clones and drops some. The data contain around 2.3 million clones, around 95% of them singletons. The sequence was obtained from a man in his late teens or twenties in good health. This chain links TRBV29-1 with TRBJ2-1; D uncertain. The sample taken for sequencing was naive CD4+ T cells sorted from blood. Described subset: CD45RA+ positively selected. CDR3 DNA: TGCAGCGTTGCTACACAAGGCGGCTACAATGAGCAGTTCTTC. It codes for CSVATQGGYNEQFF.